What follows are 31 T cell receptor beta chains derived from one specimen sequenced in a study of immune evolution from preneoplasia to lung adenocarcinoma. TCRdb's copy holds only in-frame clones and misses some; the assay was immunoSEQ multiplex PCR. The sample carries 37,000 or so clones, 74% recorded once. Source material: FFPE invasive lung adenocarcinoma tissue. The receptors stem from a person between 60 and 70 years old with lung adenocarcinoma.

The chain carries TRBV5-1 and TRBJ2-5, with 8 bases fitting TRBD1. V shed 0 bases and J 5 bases; nucleotides not matched to a gene: 9. The CDR3 has 16 amino acids. Looked up from germline, CDR1 is SGHRS and CDR2 is YFSETQ. The DNA of the CDR3 is TGCGCCAGCAGCTTGGCCGCGACAGGGGCGGGGGAGACCCAGTACTTC. Its translation is CASSLAATGAGETQYF.

In this sample, this clone is medium-sized (0.01 to 0.1%). The chain uses TRBV6-5 and TRBJ1-1, with a tentative D call TRBD1 (6 bases). V was cut by 4 bases and J by 4 bases, with 16 bases left in between. The germline V gene encodes CDR1 MNHEY and CDR2 SVGAGI. This CDR3 spans 15 amino acids. The CDR3 loop reads CASSSEYRAATEAFF. The DNA of the CDR3 is TGTGCCAGCAGTTCAGAATACAGGGCGGCCACTGAAGCTTTCTTT.

This clone was counted between two and nine times. The chain couples TRBV19 to TRBJ2-2; a possible D gene is TRBD2 (5 bases). Germline CDR1 and CDR2: LNHDA and SQIVND (reference sequence). This CDR3 spans 13 amino acids. V was pared by 3 bases and J by 6 bases, with 8 bases between. The CDR3 DNA reads TGTGCCAGTAGTATGGACTCCTCCGGGGAGCTGTTTTTT. Encoded protein: CASSMDSSGELFF. Using reference TRBV19 and TRBJ2-2 for the parts outside the CDR3, the full variable domain is DGGITQSPKYLFRKEGQNVTLSCEQNLNHDAMYWYRQDPGQGLRLIYYSQIVNDFQKGDIAEGYSVSREKKESFPLTVTSAQKNPTAFYLCASSMDSSGELFFGEGSRLTVL.

The V call is TRBV28, the J call TRBJ1-4; 10 nucleotides line up with TRBD1. The junction had 4 bases not matched to a gene; V was cut back by 5 bases and J by 4 bases. Germline V gives CDR1 MDHEN, CDR2 SYDVKM. The CDR3 totals 15 residues. The CDR3 region has the DNA TGTGCCAGCAGTACCGGACAGGGGGGTAATGAAAAACTGTTTTTT. Its protein is CASSTGQGGNEKLFF.

This clone was recorded only once. The J gene is TRBJ1-3, the V gene TRBV30; D is unresolved. Trimming removed 8 bases from V and 7 bases from J, with 9 bases in between. From germline, CDR1 is GTSNPN and CDR2 SVGIG (reference sequence). The CDR3 is made up of 10 amino acids. This CDR3 reads CAGGWNTIYF. In DNA, the CDR3 is TGTGCCGGTGGATGGAACACCATATATTTT.

The rearrangement uses TRBV2 and TRBJ2-2, with 10 bases aligning to TRBD1. Germline lookup yields CDR1 SNHLY and CDR2 FYNNEI. With 4 bases clipped from V and 4 bases from J, the junction kept 3 bases outside the gene matches. The CDR3 extends over 15 amino acids. This chain's CDR3 is CASSGTGGSTGELFF. Here the CDR3 DNA reads TGTGCCAGCAGTGGGACAGGGGGGAGCACCGGGGAGCTGTTTTTT.

The genes are TRBV5-1 and TRBJ2-7, with a tentative D call TRBD1 (6 bases). The CDR3 has 14 amino acids. Trimming stripped 5 bases from V and 2 bases from J, with 14 bases between. Germline values: CDR1 SGHRS, CDR2 YFSETQ. This chain's CDR3 is CASRRLDSAYEQYF. The CDR3 coding sequence is TGCGCCAGCAGAAGACTGGACAGTGCCTACGAGCAGTACTTC.

The table lists this clone with a few counts. J is TRBJ1-1 and V is TRBV2; possible D gene TRBD1, 6 bases. Germline-derived CDR1 and CDR2 are SNHLY and FYNNEI. This CDR3 contains 13 residues. With 8 bases removed from V and 5 bases from J, the gap between germline ends came to 15 bases. In DNA form, the CDR3 reads TGTGCCAGCGAACTGGCAGGGGAGACTGAAGCTTTCTTT. Its translation: CASELAGETEAFF.

This chain connects TRBV9 to TRBJ2-3; D gene ambiguous. V was trimmed by 0 bases and J by 2 bases, leaving 7 bases between them. This CDR3 has 14 residues. Germline-derived CDR1 and CDR2 are SGDLS and YYNGEE. CDR3 DNA: TGTGCCAGCAGCGTAGGACTCCTCACAGATACGCAGTATTTT. Its protein is CASSVGLLTDTQYF.

The chain joins TRBV28 to TRBJ1-4; TRBD1 is a possible D gene (6 bases). There are 16 residues in the CDR3. V lost 3 bases to trimming and J lost 8 bases, with 19 bases between them. Germline-derived CDR1 and CDR2 are MDHEN and SYDVKM. The CDR3 DNA is TGTGCCAGCAGTTTTCAGGGCGCCGTAAGGGGGGAAAAACTGTTTTTT. Its protein product is CASSFQGAVRGEKLFF.

The chain recombines TRBV11-3 with TRBJ2-1; D gene unclear. V gave up 2 bases and J gave up 5 bases, with 7 bases separating them. Germline-derived CDR1 and CDR2 are SGHNT and YENEEA. The CDR3 totals 13 residues. CDR3 protein: CASSLLSHNEQFF. DNA for the CDR3: TGTGCCAGCAGCTTACTCTCACACAATGAGCAGTTCTTC. Full variable domain (remainder filled in from reference TRBV11-3 and TRBJ2-1): EAGVVQSPRYKIIEKKQPVAFWCNPISGHNTLYWYLQNLGQGPELLIRYENEEAVDDSQLPKDRFSAERLKGVDSTLKIQPAELGDSAVYLCASSLLSHNEQFFGPGTRLTVL.

The chain couples TRBV20-1 to TRBJ2-5, with a weak D call TRBD1 (6 bases). V was shortened by 6 bases and J by 6 bases, with 11 bases between the two germline ends. The germline gives CDR1 DFQATT, CDR2 SNEGSKA (reference sequence). The CDR3 sequence is 11 residues long. The CDR3, as DNA: TGCAGTGCGGAAGGGGGAAAGACCCAGTACTTC. It specifies CSAEGGKTQYF.

The chain combines TRBV29-1 with TRBJ2-2; D not certain. V was shortened by 4 bases and J by 1 base, with 10 bases between the two germline ends. CDR3 length: 14 amino acids. In germline, CDR1 is SQVTM, CDR2 ANQGSEA. The CDR3 coding sequence is TGCAGCGTTGTCTTGACGGAGAACACCGGGGAGCTGTTTTTT. Translation: CSVVLTENTGELFF.

The chain couples TRBV19 to TRBJ2-7; 12 bases fit TRBD2. Looked up from germline, CDR1 is LNHDA and CDR2 is SQIVND (reference sequence). After removal of 5 bases from V and 4 bases from J, the junction contained 6 bases not matched to a gene. The CDR3 runs to 15 residues. In DNA form, the CDR3 reads TGTGCCAGTAGTTCCCAGACTAGCGGGAGTTACGAGCAGTACTTC. Residues: CASSSQTSGSYEQYF.

The chain links TRBV28 to TRBJ1-4; D remains unclear. V was shortened by 4 bases and J by 6 bases, with 9 bases between the two germline ends. CDR1 is MDHEN and CDR2 is SYDVKM in the germline V gene. This CDR3 comprises 13 residues. CDR3 in amino acids: CASSYKVYEKLFF. The CDR3 DNA follows: TGTGCCAGCAGTTATAAAGTTTATGAAAAACTGTTTTTT. Using reference TRBV28 and TRBJ1-4 for the parts outside the CDR3, the full variable domain is DVKVTQSSRYLVKRTGEKVFLECVQDMDHENMFWYRQDPGLGLRLIYFSYDVKMKEKGDIPEGYSVSREKKERFSLILESASTNQTSMYLCASSYKVYEKLFFGSGTQLSVL.

This rearrangement joins TRBV7-2 to TRBJ2-5; D unresolved. Germline CDR1 SGHTA, CDR2 FQGNSA. Deletions cut 1 base from V and 0 bases from J, with 3 bases between. The CDR3 spans 13 residues. This CDR3 is CASSLGYQETQYF. The CDR3 DNA follows: TGTGCCAGCAGCTTAGGGTACCAAGAGACCCAGTACTTC. Full variable domain (outside the CDR3, taken from reference TRBV7-2 and TRBJ2-5): GAGVSQSPSNKVTEKGKDVELRCDPISGHTALYWYRQSLGQGLEFLIYFQGNSAPDKSGLPSDRFSAERTGGSVSTLTIQRTQQEDSAVYLCASSLGYQETQYFGPGTRLLVL.

The CDR3 region is CASSFRPGGEAFF. CDR3 bases: TGTGCCAGCAGTTTCAGGCCGGGGGGTGAAGCTTTCTTT. V usage is TRBV28 and J usage is TRBJ1-1; tentatively, D is TRBD1 (5 bases). In germline, CDR1 is MDHEN, CDR2 SYDVKM. Between the trimmed V and J ends, which lost 3 bases and 7 bases, there was a span of 12 bases. There are 13 residues in the CDR3. The full variable domain, completed using reference TRBV28 and TRBJ1-1, is DVKVTQSSRYLVKRTGEKVFLECVQDMDHENMFWYRQDPGLGLRLIYFSYDVKMKEKGDIPEGYSVSREKKERFSLILESASTNQTSMYLCASSFRPGGEAFFGQGTRLTVV.

The rearrangement joins TRBV30 to TRBJ2-7; 10 bases align to TRBD2. The CDR3 has 19 amino acids. The V and J ends lost 1 base and 0 bases, in that order; junction bases with no gene match: 15. Germline V gives CDR1 GTSNPN, CDR2 SVGIG (reference sequence). The chain's CDR3 is CAWSGRRTSGHSNSYEQYF. CDR3 DNA: TGTGCCTGGAGTGGCCGCCGGACTAGCGGCCACTCAAACTCCTACGAGCAGTACTTC.

The rearrangement uses TRBV6-1 and TRBJ1-1, with D unresolved. The germline V gene has CDR1 MNHNS and CDR2 SASEGT. V was cut by 5 bases and J by 1 base, with 11 bases left in between. CDR3 length equals 14 residues. The CDR3 nucleotides are TGTGCCAGCAGTTCAGACTACAGGAACACTGAAGCTTTCTTT. Protein sequence: CASSSDYRNTEAFF.

Points on this clone: At one end, the junction sequence differs from germline, possibly due to a read error. The rearrangement joins TRBV7-2 to TRBJ2-7; possibly TRBD2 for D (5 bases). Per germline, CDR1 SGHTA and CDR2 FQGNSA. This CDR3 region has 15 residues. CDR3 coding DNA: TGTGCCAGTAGCTTAGCGACGCATTACTTCTACGAGCAGTACTTC. Protein sequence: CASSLATHYFYEQYF.

This sequence joins TRBV7-8 and TRBJ2-5; 9 bases are a match to TRBD2. This CDR3 has 17 residues. With 0 bases clipped from V and 5 bases from J, the junction kept 10 bases outside the gene matches. CDR1 is SGHVS, CDR2 FQNEAQ, per germline. The CDR3 DNA reads as TGTGCCAGCAGCTTAGCGATCGGGGCGGGAGGGCTGGAGACCCAGTACTTC. Amino acids: CASSLAIGAGGLETQYF.

The rearrangement links TRBV27 to TRBJ2-3; possibly TRBD1 or TRBD2 for D (5 bases each). The V and J ends lost 4 bases and 7 bases respectively, with 21 bases between them. This CDR3 comprises 16 residues. Germline CDR1 is MNHEY and CDR2 is SMNVEV (reference sequence). The CDR3 spells CASSSNRDPTRNTQYF. The CDR3 nucleotides are TGTGCCAGCAGTTCGAACCGGGACCCGACCAGGAATACGCAGTATTTT.

The CDR3 coding sequence is TGCAGCGTTGCTCAGGGTATCGTCACAGATACGCAGTATTTT. Translating it yields CSVAQGIVTDTQYF. This chain uses TRBV29-1 with TRBJ2-3; TRBD1 might be the D (5 bases). CDR3 length: 14 amino acids. Trimming shortened V by 4 bases and J by 2 bases, and 13 bases separated the two germline ends. Germline-derived CDR1 and CDR2 are SQVTM and ANQGSEA.

Remarks on this clone: The conserved final phenylalanine or tryptophan is absent from the CDR3, which likely points to a read error. The DNA is left out, because the CDR3 cannot be placed on it with certainty; the CDR3 is given as TCRdb lists it. The J gene is TRBJ1-2, the V gene TRBV7-9. Germline CDR1 SEHNR, CDR2 FQNEAQ (reference sequence). The CDR3 region is 12 residues in length, termini included. The CDR3 region is CASSLEDRPVSS.

The rearrangement joins TRBV28 to TRBJ1-5; D remains ambiguous. Deletions cut 6 bases from V and 0 bases from J, with 12 bases between. Germline V gene data show CDR1 as MDHEN and CDR2 as SYDVKM. CDR3 length: 15 amino acids. For the CDR3, the DNA is TGTGCCAGCAGGCTGATTAGTCCTAGCAATCAGCCCCAGCATTTT. Translated, it gives CASRLISPSNQPQHF.

This chain links TRBV5-6 with TRBJ1-5; 7 nucleotides match TRBD1. The CDR3 totals 18 residues. V shed 4 bases, J shed 2 bases, and the junction held 15 bases outside the gene matches. Germline CDR1 SGHDT, CDR2 YYEEEE. DNA of the CDR3: TGTGCCAGCAGCCTCACCGGGACAGCCAGGTTTGGCAATCAGCCCCAGCATTTT. It is translated as CASSLTGTARFGNQPQHF.

The chain employs TRBV21-1 and TRBJ1-3; TRBD1 is the table's D call and was not checked against the DNA. TRBV21-1 is marked as a pseudogene. The CDR3 has 14 amino acids. The CDR3 is CASSPGNSGNTIYF. The DNA for the CDR3 is TGTGCCAGCAGTCCAGGAAACTCTGGAAACACCATATATTTT.

This sequence joins TRBV28 and TRBJ1-1; D gene unclear. The V end was cut by 3 bases, the J end by 8 bases, with 13 bases between. CDR1 is MDHEN, CDR2 SYDVKM, per germline. The CDR3 covers 13 residues. CDR3 amino acids: CASSLDVRQEAFF. In DNA form, the CDR3 reads TGTGCCAGCAGTTTGGATGTCAGGCAAGAAGCTTTCTTT.

The chain recombines TRBV5-1 with TRBJ2-3; TRBD1 agrees at 8 bases. The germline gives CDR1 SGHRS, CDR2 YFSETQ. The V and J ends lost 5 bases and 3 bases, in that order; junction bases with no gene match: 8. This CDR3 region has 15 residues. CDR3 amino acids: CASSPQGAGTDTQYF. DNA of the CDR3: TGCGCCAGCAGTCCGCAGGGGGCCGGGACAGATACGCAGTATTTT.

The chain uses TRBV4-2 and TRBJ2-5; unclear D gene. V shed 1 base and J shed 5 bases, with 17 bases lying between them. The germline gives CDR1 LGHNA, CDR2 YNFKEQ. The CDR3 is 16 amino acids. The CDR3 nucleotides are TGTGCCAGCAGCCAAGTCTCGAGTGGCACAGCGGAGACCCAGTACTTC. Its protein is CASSQVSSGTAETQYF.

The rearrangement joins TRBV9 to TRBJ2-3, with D unresolved. Trimming took off 0 bases at V and 4 bases at J, with 12 bases between the two ends. This CDR3 contains 15 residues. CDR1 and CDR2 (germline): SGDLS, YYNGEE. The CDR3 reads CASSVDWRSSDTQYF. CDR3 DNA sequence: TGTGCCAGCAGCGTAGATTGGCGGAGCTCAGATACGCAGTATTTT.